The 11 T cell receptor beta chains given below trace back to one sample, sequenced in a study of cytomegalovirus exposure and HLA in healthy donors. The PCR used 60 Vbeta and 13 Jbeta primers. The protocol was immunoSEQ multiplex PCR, while the TCRdb copy is restricted to in-frame clones and leaves out a portion. Of some 130,000 clones detected, approximately 80% appear once; the ten largest clones hold 4.2%. The sample taken for sequencing was PBMCs. These receptors all stem from a male donor in good health and CMV-seropositive.

The chain joins TRBV27 to TRBJ1-4; 7 bases line up with TRBD1. CDR3 size: 14 residues. The ends lost 3 bases at V and 6 bases at J; junction bases unmatched: 4. Germline values: CDR1 MNHEY, CDR2 SMNVEV (reference sequence). The CDR3 sequence: CASSFTGVDEKLFF. The CDR3 coding sequence is TGTGCCAGCAGTTTTACAGGGGTGGATGAAAAACTGTTTTTT.

Points on this clone: The junction and the germline gene differ at one end; a read error may be behind it. The chain recombines TRBV7-6 with TRBJ2-6, with 7 nucleotides matching TRBD1. The CDR3 has 19 residues. Germline CDR1 is SGHVS and CDR2 is FNYEAQ. The CDR3 DNA reads as TGTGCCAGCAGCTTAGATAGGACAGGCCCGAGCTCTGGGGCCAACGGCCTGACTTTC. It is translated as CASSLDRTGPSSGANGLTF.

This clone was seen a few times. The V gene is TRBV7-9, the J gene TRBJ1-4; perhaps TRBD1 as D (5 bases). The CDR3 covers 16 residues. CDR1 SEHNR and CDR2 FQNEAQ come from the germline V gene (reference sequence). V lost 1 base, J lost 3 bases, and 12 bases lay in between. CDR3 in DNA: TGTGCCAGCAGCTTAGTTGGGGGGGACTCTAATGAAAAACTGTTTTTT. It specifies CASSLVGGDSNEKLFF.

This clone was detected a few times. This chain uses TRBV6-1 with TRBJ1-1; D may be TRBD1 (5 bases). The CDR3 loop spans 13 amino acids. The germline CDR1 and CDR2 sequences are MNHNS and SASEGT. V was shortened by 6 bases and J by 3 bases, with 11 bases between the two germline ends. The DNA for the CDR3 is TGTGCCAGCAGAGGGGTGGGGTACACTGAAGCTTTCTTT. This sequence encodes CASRGVGYTEAFF.

V usage is TRBV25-1 and J usage is TRBJ2-2, with a weak D call TRBD1 (5 bases). The CDR3 has 16 residues. The germline V and J ends were trimmed by 1 base and 4 bases, with 13 bases remaining between them. Germline CDR1 and CDR2: MGHDK and SYGVNS. This CDR3 reads CASSELGRAGTGELFF. The CDR3 DNA is TGTGCCAGCAGTGAATTGGGCAGGGCAGGCACCGGGGAGCTGTTTTTT.

This clone was seen only a few times. The genes are TRBV19 and TRBJ1-1; D gene unclear. V was pared by 0 bases and J by 5 bases, with 13 bases between. Per the germline V gene, CDR1 is LNHDA and CDR2 is SQIVND (reference sequence). The CDR3 covers 15 residues. The CDR3 is CASSIEGGRTTEAFF. For the CDR3, the DNA is TGTGCCAGTAGTATAGAGGGCGGGAGAACTACTGAAGCTTTCTTT.

The rearrangement joins TRBV5-1 to TRBJ2-2, with 7 bases matching TRBD2. The CDR3 is 15 amino acids. J was trimmed by 2 bases and V by 6 bases; bases with no gene match: 7. The germline gives CDR1 SGHRS, CDR2 YFSETQ. In nucleotides, the CDR3 is TGCGCCAGCACCCGAGCGGGAACAAACACCGGGGAGCTGTTTTTT. It yields the protein CASTRAGTNTGELFF.

This rearrangement joins TRBV7-9 to TRBJ1-5, with 8 positions matching TRBD1. This CDR3 is 13 amino acids long. Germline trimming cut 5 bases from V and 7 bases from J; bases unmatched to any gene: 4. Germline V gives CDR1 SEHNR, CDR2 FQNEAQ (reference sequence). The CDR3 DNA is TGTGCCAGCAGCCTACAGGGGGAACAGCCCCAGCATTTT. Translation: CASSLQGEQPQHF.

The chain employs TRBV6-5 and TRBJ2-7; possible D gene TRBD1, 7 bases. The V end was cut by 5 bases, the J end by 1 base, with 15 bases between. The germline V gene has CDR1 MNHEY and CDR2 SVGAGI. CDR3 length: 15 residues. The CDR3 nucleotides read TGTGCCAGCAGTCTTGAGGAGGGGGCTTCCTACGAGCAGTACTTC. It encodes CASSLEEGASYEQYF.

The gene calls are TRBV6-5 and TRBJ1-1; TRBD1 agrees at 10 bases. The CDR3 is 13 residues long. CDR1 is MNHEY and CDR2 is SVGAGI in the germline V gene. V lost 6 bases and J lost 12; bases outside the gene matches: 10. CDR3 DNA: TGTGCCAGCAGGGGACAGGGGTTTGCGGCGTCTTTCTTT. Protein product: CASRGQGFAASFF.

This clone was seen just once. This chain joins TRBV15 and TRBJ2-7, with no clear D. The germline V and J ends were trimmed by 0 bases and 3 bases, with 6 bases remaining between them. Germline V gene sequence: CDR1 LNHNV, CDR2 YYDKDF (reference sequence). This CDR3 is built from 13 residues. This CDR3 is CATSRDYSYEQYF. The CDR3 DNA follows: TGTGCCACCAGCAGAGATTATAGCTACGAGCAGTACTTC.